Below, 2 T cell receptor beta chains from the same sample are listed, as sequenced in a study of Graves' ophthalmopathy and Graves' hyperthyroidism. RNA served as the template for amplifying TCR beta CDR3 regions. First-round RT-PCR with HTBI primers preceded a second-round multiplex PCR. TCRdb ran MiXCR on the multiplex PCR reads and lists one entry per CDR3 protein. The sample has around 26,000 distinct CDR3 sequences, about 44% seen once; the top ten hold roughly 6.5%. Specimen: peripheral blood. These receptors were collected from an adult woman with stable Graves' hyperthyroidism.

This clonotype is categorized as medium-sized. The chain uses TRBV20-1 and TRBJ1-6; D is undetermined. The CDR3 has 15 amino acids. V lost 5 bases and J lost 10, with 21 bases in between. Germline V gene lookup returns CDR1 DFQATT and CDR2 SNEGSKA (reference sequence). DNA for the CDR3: TGCAGTGCTCGCGGGAGGTCGGGGAAATACTCACCCCTCCACTTT. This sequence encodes CSARGRSGKYSPLHF.

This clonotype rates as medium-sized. The CDR3 coding sequence is TGTGCCAGCAGTGATGGGCAGTACACCGGGGAGCTGTTTTTT. Amino acids: CASSDGQYTGELFF. J is TRBJ2-2 and V is TRBV2, with unresolved D. The CDR3 runs to 14 residues. Germline CDR1 SNHLY, CDR2 FYNNEI. V was shortened by 3 bases and J by 3 bases, with 8 bases between the two germline ends.